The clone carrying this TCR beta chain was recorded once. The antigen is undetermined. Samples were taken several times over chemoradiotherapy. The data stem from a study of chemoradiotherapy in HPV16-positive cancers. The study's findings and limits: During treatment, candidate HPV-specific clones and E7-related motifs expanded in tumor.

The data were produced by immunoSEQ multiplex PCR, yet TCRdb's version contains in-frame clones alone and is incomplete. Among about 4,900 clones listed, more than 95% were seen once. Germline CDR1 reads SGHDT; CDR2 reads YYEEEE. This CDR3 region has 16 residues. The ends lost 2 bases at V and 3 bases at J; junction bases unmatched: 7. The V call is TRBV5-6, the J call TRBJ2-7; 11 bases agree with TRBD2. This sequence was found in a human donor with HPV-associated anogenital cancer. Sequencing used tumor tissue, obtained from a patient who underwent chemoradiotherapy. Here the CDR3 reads CASSFFGLAGGYEQYF. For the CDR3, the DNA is TGTGCCAGCAGCTTTTTCGGGCTAGCGGGAGGCTACGAGCAGTACTTC. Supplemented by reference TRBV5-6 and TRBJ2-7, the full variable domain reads DAGVTQSPTHLIKTRGQQVTLRCSPKSGHDTVSWYQQALGQGPQFIFQYYEEEERQRGNFPDRFSGHQFPNYSSELNVNALLLGDSALYLCASSFFGLAGGYEQYFGPGTRLTVT.